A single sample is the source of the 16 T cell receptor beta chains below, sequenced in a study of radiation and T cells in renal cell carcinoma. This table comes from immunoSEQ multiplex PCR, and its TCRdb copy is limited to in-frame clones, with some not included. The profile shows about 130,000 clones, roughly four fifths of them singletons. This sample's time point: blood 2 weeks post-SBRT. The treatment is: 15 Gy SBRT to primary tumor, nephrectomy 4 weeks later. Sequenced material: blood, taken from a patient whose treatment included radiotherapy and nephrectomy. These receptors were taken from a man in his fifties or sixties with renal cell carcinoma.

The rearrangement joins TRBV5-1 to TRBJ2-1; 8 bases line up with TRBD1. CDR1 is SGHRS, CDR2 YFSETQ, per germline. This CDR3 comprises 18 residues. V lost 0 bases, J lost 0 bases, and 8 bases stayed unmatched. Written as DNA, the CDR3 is TGCGCCAGCAGCTTGGAGGGACAGGCCTCAATCTCCTACAATGAGCAGTTCTTC. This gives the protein CASSLEGQASISYNEQFF.

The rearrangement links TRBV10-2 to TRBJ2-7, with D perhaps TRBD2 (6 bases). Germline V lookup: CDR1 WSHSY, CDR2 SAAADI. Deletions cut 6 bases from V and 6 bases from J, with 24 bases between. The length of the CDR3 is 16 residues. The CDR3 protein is CASRDSPGRLGGEQYF. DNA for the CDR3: TGCGCCAGCAGAGATTCCCCGGGCCGCCTCGGGGGCGAGCAGTACTTC.

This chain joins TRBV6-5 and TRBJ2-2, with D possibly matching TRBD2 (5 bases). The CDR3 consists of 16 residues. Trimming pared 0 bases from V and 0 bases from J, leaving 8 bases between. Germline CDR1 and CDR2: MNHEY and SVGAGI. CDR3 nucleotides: TGTGCCAGCAGTTACTCATTAGCGCCGAACACCGGGGAGCTGTTTTTT. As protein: CASSYSLAPNTGELFF.

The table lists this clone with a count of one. The CDR3 bases are TGTGCCAGCAACCTGCCAGGGGGCGTATTGGATGAGCAGTTCTTC. Its translation: CASNLPGGVLDEQFF. This sequence joins TRBV28 and TRBJ2-1; 8 positions match TRBD1. The CDR3 spans 15 residues. Unmatched junction bases numbered 13, after V lost 7 bases and J lost 8 bases. Per germline, CDR1 MDHEN and CDR2 SYDVKM. Filled out from reference TRBV28 and TRBJ2-1, the complete variable domain reads DVKVTQSSRYLVKRTGEKVFLECVQDMDHENMFWYRQDPGLGLRLIYFSYDVKMKEKGDIPEGYSVSREKKERFSLILESASTNQTSMYLCASNLPGGVLDEQFFGPGTRLTVL.

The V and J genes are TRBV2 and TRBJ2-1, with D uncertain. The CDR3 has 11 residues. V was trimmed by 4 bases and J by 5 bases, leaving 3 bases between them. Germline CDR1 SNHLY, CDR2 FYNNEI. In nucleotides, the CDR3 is TGTGCCAGCAGTGGTGACAATGAGCAGTTCTTC. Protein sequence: CASSGDNEQFF.

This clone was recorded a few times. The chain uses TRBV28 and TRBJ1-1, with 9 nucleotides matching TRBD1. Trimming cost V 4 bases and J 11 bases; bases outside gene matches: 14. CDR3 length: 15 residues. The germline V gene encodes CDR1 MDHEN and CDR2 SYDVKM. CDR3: CASSSYDRGKRGAFF. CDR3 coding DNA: TGTGCCAGCAGTTCCTACGACAGGGGGAAACGAGGGGCTTTCTTT.

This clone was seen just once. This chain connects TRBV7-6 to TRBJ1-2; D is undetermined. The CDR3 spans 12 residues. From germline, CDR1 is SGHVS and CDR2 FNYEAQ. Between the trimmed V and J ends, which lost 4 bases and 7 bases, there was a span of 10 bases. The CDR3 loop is CASSSDRGGYTF. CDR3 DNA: TGTGCCAGCAGCTCCGACCGGGGTGGCTACACCTTC.

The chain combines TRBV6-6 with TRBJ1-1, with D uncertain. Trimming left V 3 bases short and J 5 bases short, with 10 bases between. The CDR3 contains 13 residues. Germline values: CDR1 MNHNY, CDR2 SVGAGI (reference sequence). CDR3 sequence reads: CASSYRSGTEAFF. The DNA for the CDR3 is TGTGCCAGCAGTTATCGTTCCGGTACTGAAGCTTTCTTT.

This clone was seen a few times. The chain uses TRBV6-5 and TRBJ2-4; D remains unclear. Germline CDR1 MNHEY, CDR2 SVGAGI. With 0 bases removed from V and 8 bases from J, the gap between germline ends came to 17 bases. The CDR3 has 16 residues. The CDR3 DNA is TGTGCCAGCAGTTACTCTTTCCGACATCTCGGAGACATTCAGTACTTC. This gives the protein CASSYSFRHLGDIQYF.

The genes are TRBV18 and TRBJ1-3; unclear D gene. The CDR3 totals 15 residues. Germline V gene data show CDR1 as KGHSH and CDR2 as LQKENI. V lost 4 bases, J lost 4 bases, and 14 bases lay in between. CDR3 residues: CASSRSGGSGNTIYF. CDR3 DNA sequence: TGTGCCAGCTCACGCAGCGGTGGCTCAGGAAACACCATATATTTT.

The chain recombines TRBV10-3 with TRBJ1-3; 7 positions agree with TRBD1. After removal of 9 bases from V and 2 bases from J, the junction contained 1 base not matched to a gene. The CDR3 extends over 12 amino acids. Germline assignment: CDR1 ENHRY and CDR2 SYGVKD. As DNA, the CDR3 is TGTGCCATAGGGGGCGCTGGAAACACCATATATTTT. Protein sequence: CAIGGAGNTIYF.

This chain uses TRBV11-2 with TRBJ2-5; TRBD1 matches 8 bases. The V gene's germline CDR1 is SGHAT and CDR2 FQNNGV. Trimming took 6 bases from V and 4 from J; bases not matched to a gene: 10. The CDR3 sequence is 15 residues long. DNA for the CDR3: TGTGCCAGCAGAAGTATCAGGGGGCGCTCAGAGACCCAGTACTTC. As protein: CASRSIRGRSETQYF.

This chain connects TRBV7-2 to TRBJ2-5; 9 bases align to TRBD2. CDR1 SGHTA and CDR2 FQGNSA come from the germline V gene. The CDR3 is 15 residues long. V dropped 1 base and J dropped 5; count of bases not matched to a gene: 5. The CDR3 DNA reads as TGTGCCAGCAGCTTAGGCGGGGGGGCCGACGAGACCCAGTACTTC. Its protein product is CASSLGGGADETQYF.

CDR3 residues: CASSPGQGAYEQYF. The CDR3 DNA reads TGTGCCAGCAGCCCTGGACAGGGAGCCTACGAGCAGTACTTC. The chain carries TRBV7-2 and TRBJ2-7; 8 bases are a match to TRBD1. J gave up 2 bases and V 5 bases, and 5 bases lay outside the gene matches. CDR1 is SGHTA, CDR2 FQGNSA, per germline. The CDR3 is 14 residues long. The full variable domain, with the rest looked up from reference TRBV7-2 and TRBJ2-7, is GAGVSQSPSNKVTEKGKDVELRCDPISGHTALYWYRQSLGQGLEFLIYFQGNSAPDKSGLPSDRFSAERTGGSVSTLTIQRTQQEDSAVYLCASSPGQGAYEQYFGPGTRLTVT.

The CDR3 is CRRGGYNEQFF. The CDR3 coding sequence is TGCCGAAGGGGGGGATACAATGAGCAGTTCTTC. The chain couples TRBV21-1 to TRBJ2-1; no DNA check was done on the table's D call, TRBD2. TRBV21-1 is classified as a pseudogene. The CDR3 length is 11 residues.

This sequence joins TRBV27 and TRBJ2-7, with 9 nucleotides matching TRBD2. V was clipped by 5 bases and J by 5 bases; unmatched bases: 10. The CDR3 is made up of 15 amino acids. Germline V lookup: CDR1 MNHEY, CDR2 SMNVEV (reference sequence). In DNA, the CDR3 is TGTGCCAGCAGTCTTTCTTATAGCGGGAGAAACGAGCAGTACTTC. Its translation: CASSLSYSGRNEQYF.